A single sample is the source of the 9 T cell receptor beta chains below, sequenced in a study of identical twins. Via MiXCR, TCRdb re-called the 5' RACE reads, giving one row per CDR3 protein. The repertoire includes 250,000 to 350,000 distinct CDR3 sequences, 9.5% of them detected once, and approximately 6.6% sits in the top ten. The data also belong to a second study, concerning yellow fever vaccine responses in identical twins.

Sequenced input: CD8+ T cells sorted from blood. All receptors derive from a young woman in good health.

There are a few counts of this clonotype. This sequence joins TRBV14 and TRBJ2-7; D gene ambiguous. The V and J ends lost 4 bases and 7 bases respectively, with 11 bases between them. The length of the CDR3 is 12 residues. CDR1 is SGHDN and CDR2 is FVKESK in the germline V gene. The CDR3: CASSRTPLEQYF. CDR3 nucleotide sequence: TGTGCCAGCAGCCGCACTCCCCTTGAGCAGTACTTC.

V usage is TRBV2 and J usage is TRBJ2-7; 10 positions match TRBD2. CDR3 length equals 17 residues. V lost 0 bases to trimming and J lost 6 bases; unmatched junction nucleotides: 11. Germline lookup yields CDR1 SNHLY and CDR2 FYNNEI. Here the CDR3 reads CASSEAPWLAGVVEQYF. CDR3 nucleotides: TGTGCCAGCAGTGAAGCGCCGTGGCTAGCGGGAGTGGTCGAGCAGTACTTC.

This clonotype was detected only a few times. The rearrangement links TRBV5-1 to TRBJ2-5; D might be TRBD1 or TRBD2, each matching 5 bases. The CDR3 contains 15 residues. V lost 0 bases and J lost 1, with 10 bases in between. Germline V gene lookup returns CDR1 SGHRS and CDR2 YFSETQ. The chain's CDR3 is CASSLGPGTQETQYF. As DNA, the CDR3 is TGCGCCAGCAGCTTGGGGCCAGGGACCCAAGAGACCCAGTACTTC.

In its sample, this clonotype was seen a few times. The CDR3 reads CASSESGMGTDTQYF. CDR3 nucleotides: TGTGCCAGCAGTGAATCGGGGATGGGCACAGATACGCAGTATTTT. The chain joins TRBV2 to TRBJ2-3; D is perhaps TRBD2 (5 bases). V was shortened by 2 bases and J by 1 base, with 10 bases between the two germline ends. The CDR3 runs 15 residues. The V gene's germline CDR1 is SNHLY and CDR2 FYNNEI.

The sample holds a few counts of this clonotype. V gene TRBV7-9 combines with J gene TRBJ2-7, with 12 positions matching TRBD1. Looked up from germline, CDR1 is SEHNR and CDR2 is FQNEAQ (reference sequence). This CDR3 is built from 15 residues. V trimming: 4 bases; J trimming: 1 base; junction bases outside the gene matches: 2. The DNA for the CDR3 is TGTGCCAGCAGCTCGGGACAGGGGGCTTCCTACGAGCAGTACTTC. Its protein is CASSSGQGASYEQYF.

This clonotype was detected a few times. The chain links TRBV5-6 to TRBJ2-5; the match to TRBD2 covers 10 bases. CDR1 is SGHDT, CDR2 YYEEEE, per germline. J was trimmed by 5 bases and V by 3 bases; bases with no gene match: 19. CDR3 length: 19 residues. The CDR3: CASSSTSSGGYSKVETQYF. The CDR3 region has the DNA TGTGCCAGCAGCTCGACCTCTAGCGGGGGTTATTCCAAGGTTGAGACCCAGTACTTC. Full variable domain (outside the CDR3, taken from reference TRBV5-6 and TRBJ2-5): DAGVTQSPTHLIKTRGQQVTLRCSPKSGHDTVSWYQQALGQGPQFIFQYYEEEERQRGNFPDRFSGHQFPNYSSELNVNALLLGDSALYLCASSSTSSGGYSKVETQYFGPGTRLLVL.

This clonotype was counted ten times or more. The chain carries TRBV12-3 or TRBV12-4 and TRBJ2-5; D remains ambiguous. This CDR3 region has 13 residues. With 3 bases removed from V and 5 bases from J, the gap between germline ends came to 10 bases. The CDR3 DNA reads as TGTGCCAGCAGTTTGGTTCCGGTGGAGACCCAGTACTTC. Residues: CASSLVPVETQYF.

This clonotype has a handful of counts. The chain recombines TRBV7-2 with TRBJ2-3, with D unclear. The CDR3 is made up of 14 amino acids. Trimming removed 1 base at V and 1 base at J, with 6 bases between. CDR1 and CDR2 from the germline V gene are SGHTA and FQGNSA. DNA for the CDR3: TGTGCCAGCAGCTTAGGATACGGCACAGATACGCAGTATTTT. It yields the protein CASSLGYGTDTQYF. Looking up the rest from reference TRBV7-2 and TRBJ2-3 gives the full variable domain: GAGVSQSPSNKVTEKGKDVELRCDPISGHTALYWYRQSLGQGLEFLIYFQGNSAPDKSGLPSDRFSAERTGGSVSTLTIQRTQQEDSAVYLCASSLGYGTDTQYFGPGTRLTVL.

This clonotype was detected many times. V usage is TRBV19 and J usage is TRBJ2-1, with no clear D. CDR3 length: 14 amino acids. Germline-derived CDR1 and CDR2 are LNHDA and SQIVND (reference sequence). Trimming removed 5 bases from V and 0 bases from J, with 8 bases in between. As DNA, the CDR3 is TGTGCCAGTAGTCAAGTGAGCTCCTACAATGAGCAGTTCTTC. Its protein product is CASSQVSSYNEQFF.